The 21 T cell receptor beta chains listed next were all sequenced from one sample in a study of shared clonotypes between healthy human individuals. In the naive CD8 group, cells lacked CD45RO and were positively selected for CCR7, so terminally differentiated effector memory CD45RA+ cells were left out. Libraries were prepared by immunoSEQ multiplex PCR; TCRdb keeps only in-frame clonotypes and omits some of them. The table has hundreds of thousands of clones, about 97% seen once; the top ten hold under 0.25%. Sequencing was performed on naive CD8+ T cells sorted from blood. These receptors were taken from a man aged 30-40 years in good health.

The chain combines TRBV7-8 with TRBJ2-1, with D possibly being TRBD1 or TRBD2 (5 bases each). CDR3 size: 18 residues. Germline-derived CDR1 and CDR2 are SGHVS and FQNEAQ. V lost 5 bases to trimming and J lost 0 bases, with 20 bases between them. In nucleotides, the CDR3 is TGTGCCAGCAGCGCTACCCCGGGACCAACCAGCTCCTACAATGAGCAGTTCTTC. As protein: CASSATPGPTSSYNEQFF.

This clone was recorded a few times. This chain connects TRBV7-9 to TRBJ2-7; 8 nucleotides agree with TRBD2. Germline values: CDR1 SEHNR, CDR2 FQNEAQ (reference sequence). The V gene end was trimmed by 3 bases and the J gene end by 9 bases; junction bases not matched to a gene: 7. The CDR3 spans 13 residues. CDR3: CASSLGLVNGQYF. The CDR3 DNA is TGTGCCAGCAGCTTGGGACTAGTCAATGGGCAGTACTTC.

The genes are TRBV7-9 and TRBJ2-3; D is tentatively TRBD1 or TRBD2 (7 bases each). CDR3 length: 16 residues. From germline, CDR1 is SEHNR and CDR2 FQNEAQ (reference sequence). Deletions cut 4 bases from V and 4 bases from J, with 18 bases between. CDR3 loop: CASSSLGGGGSDTQYF. The CDR3 DNA sequence: TGTGCCAGCAGCTCCTTGGGAGGGGGCGGGTCAGATACGCAGTATTTT.

The chain carries TRBV30 and TRBJ2-7, with D perhaps TRBD1 (6 bases). The CDR3 has 13 amino acids. The germline gives CDR1 GTSNPN, CDR2 SVGIG (reference sequence). Between the trimmed V and J ends, which lost 1 base and 4 bases, there was a span of 11 bases. The CDR3 region has the DNA TGTGCCTGGAGTGCGGGACAAATATACGAGCAGTACTTC. It is translated as CAWSAGQIYEQYF.

V is TRBV4-1 and J is TRBJ2-3; TRBD2 matches at 10 bases. Germline-derived CDR1 and CDR2 are MGHRA and YSYEKL. V was clipped by 8 bases and J by 1 base; unmatched bases: 3. This CDR3 spans 14 amino acids. CDR3 sequence reads: CASSGTSGTDTQYF. CDR3 coding DNA: TGCGCCAGCTCCGGGACTAGCGGCACAGATACGCAGTATTTT.

The J gene is TRBJ2-6, the V gene TRBV4-1; D is ambiguous. From germline, CDR1 is MGHRA and CDR2 YSYEKL. V gave up 0 bases and J gave up 0 bases, with 6 bases separating them. CDR3 size: 16 residues. CDR3 amino acids: CASSQESGSGANVLTF. The CDR3 DNA reads as TGCGCCAGCAGCCAAGAATCCGGCTCTGGGGCCAACGTCCTGACTTTC.

The chain employs TRBV13 and TRBJ1-1; D is possibly TRBD1 (5 bases). Germline lookup yields CDR1 PRHDT and CDR2 FYEKMQ (reference sequence). V lost 2 bases and J 3 bases, leaving 10 bases between the germline ends. The CDR3 extends over 14 amino acids. The CDR3 region is CASSLRGEDTEAFF. The CDR3 DNA is TGTGCCAGCAGCTTACGAGGGGAGGACACTGAAGCTTTCTTT.

The V and J genes are TRBV12-5 and TRBJ2-7, with D possibly being TRBD2 (6 bases). The CDR3 length is 19 residues. V lost 1 base, J lost 0 bases, and 22 bases lay in between. The V gene's germline CDR1 is LGHNT and CDR2 FRNRAP. The CDR3 protein is CASGLESLEKAGSSYEQYF. The DNA for the CDR3 is TGTGCTAGTGGTTTGGAATCATTGGAGAAAGCGGGCAGCTCCTACGAGCAGTACTTC. The full variable domain, its missing parts supplied by reference TRBV12-5 and TRBJ2-7, is DARVTQTPRHKVTEMGQEVTMRCQPILGHNTVFWYRQTMMQGLELLAYFRNRAPLDDSGMPKDRFSAEMPDATLATLKIQPSEPRDSAVYFCASGLESLEKAGSSYEQYFGPGTRLTVT.

The chain carries TRBV19 and TRBJ1-2; D is unclear. Trimming stripped 6 bases from V and 4 bases from J, with 15 bases between. Germline V gene lookup returns CDR1 LNHDA and CDR2 SQIVND (reference sequence). This CDR3 comprises 14 residues. The CDR3 coding sequence is TGTGCCAGTAGCCCACTCGACAAACCCTATGGCTACACCTTC. The encoded protein is CASSPLDKPYGYTF. The entire variable domain, with the rest obtained from reference TRBV19 and TRBJ1-2, is as follows: DGGITQSPKYLFRKEGQNVTLSCEQNLNHDAMYWYRQDPGQGLRLIYYSQIVNDFQKGDIAEGYSVSREKKESFPLTVTSAQKNPTAFYLCASSPLDKPYGYTFGSGTRLTVV.

This rearrangement joins TRBV6-5 to TRBJ1-1, with D perhaps matching TRBD1 (6 bases). Germline V gene lookup returns CDR1 MNHEY and CDR2 SVGAGI. The germline V and J ends were trimmed by 5 bases and 4 bases, with 11 bases remaining between them. This CDR3 contains 13 residues. CDR3 in amino acids: CASSKGGVTEAFF. The DNA for the CDR3 is TGTGCCAGCAGTAAAGGGGGGGTCACTGAAGCTTTCTTT.

This clone turned up a few times. The chain combines TRBV7-9 with TRBJ2-3, with D uncertain. Germline CDR1 and CDR2: SEHNR and FQNEAQ (reference sequence). CDR3 size: 13 residues. Trimming removed 5 bases at V and 0 bases at J, with 6 bases between. DNA for the CDR3: TGTGCCAGCAGCCCGGAAAGCACAGATACGCAGTATTTT. It translates to CASSPESTDTQYF.

The rearrangement links TRBV29-1 to TRBJ1-2, with 8 bases matching TRBD1. Germline V gene sequence: CDR1 SQVTM, CDR2 ANQGSEA. This CDR3 is 15 amino acids long. Trimming at V came to 1 base and at J to 5 bases, leaving 9 bases not matched to a gene. This CDR3 reads CSVEAVDRVGYGYTF. CDR3 in DNA: TGCAGCGTTGAAGCGGTGGACAGGGTCGGGTATGGCTACACCTTC. The whole variable domain, filled in from reference TRBV29-1 and TRBJ1-2, reads SAVISQKPSRDICQRGTSLTIQCQVDSQVTMMFWYRQQPGQSLTLIATANQGSEATYESGFVIDKFPISRPNLTFSTLTVSNMSPEDSSIYLCSVEAVDRVGYGYTFGSGTRLTVV.

J is TRBJ2-7 and V is TRBV27; D unclear. V was trimmed by 6 bases and J by 2 bases, leaving 5 bases between them. The germline CDR1 and CDR2 sequences are MNHEY and SMNVEV (reference sequence). The CDR3 length is 11 residues. CDR3 sequence (DNA): TGTGCCAGCAGGAGAGCCTACGAGCAGTACTTC. Its protein is CASRRAYEQYF.

V and J are TRBV21-1 and TRBJ2-7. TRBV21-1 is designated a pseudogene. This CDR3 is 15 amino acids long. The CDR3, as DNA: TGTGCCAGCAGCAAAGCTTACACGGTTCTTTACGAGCAGTACTTC. Its translation: CASSKAYTVLYEQYF.

The gene calls are TRBV9 and TRBJ1-3, with a possible D match to TRBD1 (5 bases). V lost 4 bases, J lost 6 bases, and 23 bases lay in between. Germline V gives CDR1 SGDLS, CDR2 YYNGEE. This CDR3 comprises 17 residues. CDR3 bases: TGTGCCAGCAGCCCACATGCCGGGGCAGGGAAGCCAAACACCATATATTTT. Amino acid sequence: CASSPHAGAGKPNTIYF.

The J gene is TRBJ2-7, the V gene TRBV18; 12 bases are shared with TRBD1. The CDR3 covers 17 residues. Germline assignment: CDR1 KGHSH and CDR2 LQKENI. Germline trimming cut 2 bases from V and 4 bases from J; bases unmatched to any gene: 9. CDR3 coding DNA: TGTGCCAGCTCACCAATCGGGGGGACAGGGGGCCTGTACGAGCAGTACTTC. It is translated as CASSPIGGTGGLYEQYF. Full variable domain (remainder filled in from reference TRBV18 and TRBJ2-7): NAGVMQNPRHLVRRRGQEARLRCSPMKGHSHVYWYRQLPEEGLKFMVYLQKENIIDESGMPKERFSAEFPKEGPSILRIQQVVRGDSAAYFCASSPIGGTGGLYEQYFGPGTRLTVT.

The genes are TRBV20-1 and TRBJ1-2; D gene ambiguous. Trimming removed 3 bases from V and 8 bases from J, with 10 bases in between. The germline gives CDR1 DFQATT, CDR2 SNEGSKA (reference sequence). The CDR3 is 11 residues long. The CDR3 DNA sequence: TGCAGTGCTAGTTCTGGGGTCGGCTACACCTTC. Its translation is CSASSGVGYTF.

Only one count was recorded for this clone. The chain is built from TRBV18 and TRBJ2-1; D is unresolved. CDR3 size: 16 residues. With 3 bases removed from V and 8 bases from J, the gap between germline ends came to 20 bases. Per germline, CDR1 KGHSH and CDR2 LQKENI. The CDR3 here is CASSPISDLAPYEQFF. In DNA, the CDR3 is TGTGCCAGCTCACCGATTTCCGACTTAGCACCCTATGAGCAGTTCTTC.

This chain links TRBV18 with TRBJ1-5, with 7 bases fitting TRBD1. Germline V gene sequence: CDR1 KGHSH, CDR2 LQKENI. The V gene end was trimmed by 2 bases and the J gene end by 4 bases; junction bases not matched to a gene: 8. CDR3 length: 16 residues. The CDR3 protein is CASSPGVRGENQPQHF. The CDR3 bases are TGTGCCAGCTCACCAGGTGTCAGGGGGGAAAATCAGCCCCAGCATTTT.

V gene TRBV29-1 combines with J gene TRBJ2-2; weak D call: TRBD2 (5 bases). CDR1 and CDR2 from the germline V gene are SQVTM and ANQGSEA. The CDR3 is 13 residues long. V shed 2 bases and J shed 2 bases, with 6 bases lying between them. The CDR3, as DNA: TGCAGCGTTGAAACGGGAAACACCGGGGAGCTGTTTTTT. This sequence encodes CSVETGNTGELFF.

The chain uses TRBV29-1 and TRBJ2-1, with a weak D call TRBD2 (5 bases). Trimming pared 8 bases from V and 5 bases from J, leaving 10 bases between. Germline V CDR1 and CDR2: SQVTM, ANQGSEA. The CDR3 totals 11 residues. CDR3 coding DNA: TGCAGCCCCACGAGGGACAATGAGCAGTTCTTC. Translation: CSPTRDNEQFF.